The 25 T cell receptor beta chains below were found in one sample sequenced in a study of vaccination and CD4 T cells after COVID-19. Time point in this sample: late sampling 161 to 241 days after vaccination in three convalescent patients. Treatment described: roughly ten-day PBMC culture with coronavirus spike peptide pools or control peptides (ViraFEST assay). Their antigens are not known. Scientists ran DNA taken from cultured CD4+ T cells through the Oncomine TCR Beta short-read assay for sequencing. TCRdb fed the PCR reads into MiXCR, producing one record per CDR3 protein. The sample shows 15,000 to 20,000 distinct CDR3 sequences, 50% to 65% of them seen only once. The input for sequencing was CD4+ T cells from blood, cultured in vitro, taken about 7 months after SARS-CoV-2 vaccination. These receptors were collected from a human donor who had recovered from COVID-19.

The chain couples TRBV20-1 to TRBJ2-7, with D unresolved. Germline CDR1 DFQATT, CDR2 SNEGSKA (reference sequence). This CDR3 comprises 13 residues. V dropped 3 bases and J dropped 6 bases, with 15 bases sitting between them. The CDR3 DNA reads TGCAGTGCTAGGACGACTCCTACCTCCGAGCAGTACTTC. Translated, it gives CSARTTPTSEQYF.

The chain combines TRBV19 with TRBJ1-5; tentative D call: TRBD1 (5 bases). The V gene's germline CDR1 is LNHDA and CDR2 SQIVND (reference sequence). This CDR3 has 16 amino acids. V was pared by 4 bases and J by 2 bases, with 15 bases between. The CDR3 nucleotides are TGTGCCAGTAGTAAGGAATGGGGGACTGGCAATCAGCCCCAGCATTTT. It encodes CASSKEWGTGNQPQHF. The full variable domain, in which reference TRBV19 and TRBJ1-5 provide the parts outside the CDR3, is DGGITQSPKYLFRKEGQNVTLSCEQNLNHDAMYWYRQDPGQGLRLIYYSQIVNDFQKGDIAEGYSVSREKKESFPLTVTSAQKNPTAFYLCASSKEWGTGNQPQHFGDGTRLSIL.

About this clonotype itself: Relative to the germline gene, one junction end is altered; a read error may explain this. The chain uses TRBV7-7 and TRBJ2-5, with a weak D call TRBD2 (5 bases). Per the germline V gene, CDR1 is SSHAT and CDR2 is FNYEAQ (reference sequence). The CDR3 has 15 residues. The CDR3 DNA reads TGTGCTAGCAGCTTAGAATTCCGGGGCCAAGAGACCCAGTACTTC. Protein: CASSLEFRGQETQYF.

The V and J genes are TRBV20-1 and TRBJ1-2; D not certain. The CDR3 contains 13 residues. V lost 1 base, J lost 2 bases, and 8 bases lay in between. The germline CDR1 and CDR2 sequences are DFQATT and SNEGSKA (reference sequence). The CDR3 DNA reads TGCAGTGCTAGAGTTCAACCGAACTATGGCTACACCTTC. Its translation: CSARVQPNYGYTF.

This clonotype has a handful of counts. V usage is TRBV20-1 and J usage is TRBJ2-3, with 8 bases matching TRBD1. CDR3 size: 13 residues. CDR1 is DFQATT, CDR2 SNEGSKA, per germline (reference sequence). V lost 5 bases to trimming and J lost 1 base; unmatched junction nucleotides: 2. In nucleotides, the CDR3 is TGCAGTGCTCCGGACAGGGGCACAGATACGCAGTATTTT. It encodes CSAPDRGTDTQYF.

This clonotype was seen a few times. The chain carries TRBV20-1 and TRBJ2-3; perhaps TRBD1 as D (7 bases). Deletions cut 0 bases from V and 8 bases from J, with 21 bases between. From germline, CDR1 is DFQATT and CDR2 SNEGSKA (reference sequence). This CDR3 is built from 16 residues. CDR3 coding DNA: TGCAGTGCTAGAGATCCTAGCGTCTGGAACAGGGGTACGCAGTATTTT. Its translation: CSARDPSVWNRGTQYF.

CDR3 sequence reads: CASSSSPRGFGDTQYF. The CDR3 nucleotides read TGTGCCAGCAGCTCCTCCCCCAGAGGGTTTGGAGATACGCAGTATTTT. The chain couples TRBV4-2 to TRBJ2-3; the D gene is possibly TRBD2 (5 bases). Trimming shortened V by 5 bases and J by 5 bases, and 20 bases separated the two germline ends. The CDR3 sequence is 16 residues long. Germline loops: CDR1 LGHNA, CDR2 YNFKEQ.

V and J are TRBV28 and TRBJ1-5; TRBD1 matches at 10 bases. V trimming: 3 bases; J trimming: 5 bases; junction bases outside the gene matches: 13. The CDR3 length is 18 residues. Germline V CDR1 and CDR2: MDHEN, SYDVKM. Written as DNA, the CDR3 is TGTGCCAGCAGTTTTGGTGTGGGACAGGGGTTAATGGATCAGCCCCAGCATTTT. Its translation is CASSFGVGQGLMDQPQHF. Complete variable domain (other parts from reference TRBV28 and TRBJ1-5): DVKVTQSSRYLVKRTGEKVFLECVQDMDHENMFWYRQDPGLGLRLIYFSYDVKMKEKGDIPEGYSVSREKKERFSLILESASTNQTSMYLCASSFGVGQGLMDQPQHFGDGTRLSIL.

This clonotype turned up a few times. V gene TRBV7-9 combines with J gene TRBJ1-2; D unclear. The CDR3 spans 13 residues. Trimming took off 5 bases at V and 10 bases at J, with 17 bases between the two ends. In germline, CDR1 is SEHNR, CDR2 FQNEAQ (reference sequence). The CDR3: CASSPTVGGSYTF. As DNA, the CDR3 is TGTGCCAGCAGCCCCACCGTCGGCGGATCCTACACCTTC.

The rearrangement joins TRBV7-3 to TRBJ2-1, with a possible D match to TRBD2 (5 bases). The CDR3 sequence is 16 residues long. Trimming cost V 5 bases and J 4 bases, with 18 bases left between them. From germline, CDR1 is SGHTA and CDR2 FQGTGA. The CDR3 is CASSPLGRRGYNEQFF. The DNA of the CDR3 is TGTGCCAGCAGCCCCCTCGGACGACGGGGATACAATGAGCAGTTCTTC. Complete variable domain (other parts from reference TRBV7-3 and TRBJ2-1): GAGVSQTPSNKVTEKGKYVELRCDPISGHTALYWYRQSLGQGPEFLIYFQGTGAADDSGLPNDRFFAVRPEGSVSTLKIQRTERGDSAVYLCASSPLGRRGYNEQFFGPGTRLTVL.

The chain has TRBV7-2 and TRBJ2-7, with D possibly being TRBD1 or TRBD2 (5 bases each). V dropped 3 bases and J dropped 9 bases, with 15 bases sitting between them. The CDR3 spans 13 residues. Germline lookup yields CDR1 SGHTA and CDR2 FQGNSA. CDR3 coding DNA: TGTGCCAGCAGCTTCGGGACCGCCTCTGGGCAGTACTTC. This gives the protein CASSFGTASGQYF.

This clonotype was observed a handful of times. This chain connects TRBV7-2 to TRBJ2-7; D not certain. V was shortened by 2 bases and J by 3 bases, with 2 bases between the two germline ends. Germline V lookup: CDR1 SGHTA, CDR2 FQGNSA. CDR3 length equals 11 residues. CDR3: CASSLNYEQYF. Written as DNA, the CDR3 is TGTGCCAGCAGCTTAAACTACGAGCAGTACTTC.

V is TRBV7-2 and J is TRBJ2-3; 8 bases line up with TRBD2. CDR3 length equals 16 residues. V lost 1 base and J lost 3; bases outside the gene matches: 6. The germline gives CDR1 SGHTA, CDR2 FQGNSA. The CDR3 bases are TGTGCCAGCAGCTTAGTGGTCGGGAGGGTAACAGATACGCAGTATTTT. It encodes CASSLVVGRVTDTQYF.

In this sample, this clonotype turned up a few times. The gene calls are TRBV7-2 and TRBJ2-3; tentative D call: TRBD1 (5 bases). CDR3 length: 14 amino acids. The ends were cut back, 5 bases at V and 1 base at J, with 10 bases in the middle. The germline V gene has CDR1 SGHTA and CDR2 FQGNSA. This chain's CDR3 is CASSPSRGTDTQYF. Here the CDR3 DNA reads TGTGCCAGCAGCCCGAGCAGGGGCACAGATACGCAGTATTTT. The full variable domain, in which reference TRBV7-2 and TRBJ2-3 provide the parts outside the CDR3, is GAGVSQSPSNKVTEKGKDVELRCDPISGHTALYWYRQSLGQGLEFLIYFQGNSAPDKSGLPSDRFSAERTGGSVSTLTIQRTQQEDSAVYLCASSPSRGTDTQYFGPGTRLTVL.

This clonotype came up a few times. This chain links TRBV11-3 with TRBJ2-5; D gene ambiguous. Germline V gene sequence: CDR1 SGHNT, CDR2 YENEEA. The CDR3 has 14 residues. V was pared by 2 bases and J by 5 bases, with 12 bases between. The CDR3 reads CASSLSRFRETQYF. CDR3 coding DNA: TGTGCCAGCAGCTTATCGAGGTTCCGGGAGACCCAGTACTTC.

The chain employs TRBV20-1 and TRBJ2-1, with TRBD2 matching 8 bases. V dropped 0 bases and J dropped 4; count of bases not matched to a gene: 5. There are 15 residues in the CDR3. CDR1 is DFQATT, CDR2 SNEGSKA, per germline (reference sequence). The CDR3 loop is CSARDPTSAYNEQFF. For the CDR3, the DNA is TGCAGTGCTAGAGACCCGACTAGCGCGTACAATGAGCAGTTCTTC.

In its sample, this clonotype ranks as medium-sized (0.01 to 0.1%). The chain combines TRBV20-1 with TRBJ2-3, with 12 bases that match TRBD2. Unmatched junction bases numbered 6, after V lost 6 bases and J lost 2 bases. The CDR3 length is 15 residues. The germline gives CDR1 DFQATT, CDR2 SNEGSKA (reference sequence). CDR3 in amino acids: CSAPGLAGNTDTQYF. CDR3 sequence (DNA): TGCAGTGCGCCCGGACTAGCGGGGAACACAGATACGCAGTATTTT.

Points on this clonotype: A read error may account for a junction end that differs from germline. The chain employs TRBV15 and TRBJ1-1, with a possible D match to TRBD1 (6 bases). Germline-derived CDR1 and CDR2 are LNHNV and YYDKDF (reference sequence). The CDR3 is 14 amino acids. The CDR3 bases are TGTACCACCAGCAGATACAGGGATTTCACTGAAGCTTTCTTT. Protein: CTTSRYRDFTEAFF.

The chain is built from TRBV2 and TRBJ1-5; 7 nucleotides line up with TRBD1. The CDR3 has 15 amino acids. V shed 6 bases and J 6 bases; nucleotides not matched to a gene: 11. Germline V gene data show CDR1 as SNHLY and CDR2 as FYNNEI. In nucleotides, the CDR3 is TGTGCCAGCAGGGTGGATGAGACAGGGTTTCAGCCCCAGCATTTT. It codes for CASRVDETGFQPQHF. Combining the CDR3 with reference TRBV2 and TRBJ1-5 gives the whole variable domain EPEVTQTPSHQVTQMGQEVILRCVPISNHLYFYWYRQILGQKVEFLVSFYNNEISEKSEIFDDQFSVERPDGSNFTLKIRSTKLEDSAMYFCASRVDETGFQPQHFGDGTRLSIL.

This clonotype showed up just once. The J gene is TRBJ2-3, the V gene TRBV4-1; 11 positions agree with TRBD2. CDR1 and CDR2 (germline): MGHRA, YSYEKL. CDR3 length equals 18 residues. J gave up 2 bases and V 1 base, and 8 bases lay outside the gene matches. CDR3 protein: CASSQAPVAGGNTDTQYF. In nucleotides, the CDR3 is TGCGCCAGCAGCCAAGCCCCCGTAGCGGGAGGGAACACAGATACGCAGTATTTT.

The rearrangement joins TRBV15 to TRBJ1-3; tentatively, D is TRBD1 (5 bases). Germline-derived CDR1 and CDR2 are LNHNV and YYDKDF (reference sequence). The CDR3 is 13 amino acids. Trimming left V 5 bases short and J 2 bases short, with 7 bases between. In DNA, the CDR3 is TGTGCCACCAGCCGGGGGACTGGAAACACCATATATTTT. Protein sequence: CATSRGTGNTIYF.

The rearrangement uses TRBV24-1 and TRBJ1-5; the match to TRBD1 covers 7 bases. Losses at the gene ends were 3 bases for V and 2 bases for J; bases not matched to a gene: 6. There are 16 residues in the CDR3. Germline loops: CDR1 KGHDR, CDR2 SFDVKD. CDR3 nucleotide sequence: TGTGCCACCAGTGATGCCTACAGGGGTGGCAATCAGCCCCAGCATTTT. It specifies CATSDAYRGGNQPQHF.

This clonotype was seen only a few times. This rearrangement joins TRBV2 to TRBJ1-5, with D perhaps matching TRBD1 (5 bases). The germline gives CDR1 SNHLY, CDR2 FYNNEI. The CDR3 runs 16 residues. Deletions cut 0 bases from V and 1 base from J, with 10 bases between. CDR3 nucleotide sequence: TGTGCCAGCAGTGAAGCCCTTGGGGGGAGCAATCAGCCCCAGCATTTT. Its protein product is CASSEALGGSNQPQHF. The full variable domain, in which reference TRBV2 and TRBJ1-5 provide the parts outside the CDR3, is EPEVTQTPSHQVTQMGQEVILRCVPISNHLYFYWYRQILGQKVEFLVSFYNNEISEKSEIFDDQFSVERPDGSNFTLKIRSTKLEDSAMYFCASSEALGGSNQPQHFGDGTRLSIL.

This clonotype was detected only a few times. One end of the junction varies from germline; a read error may be responsible. This chain uses TRBV7-6 with TRBJ2-5, with D possibly matching TRBD1 (5 bases). From germline, CDR1 is SGHVS and CDR2 FNYEAQ. The CDR3 loop spans 14 amino acids. The CDR3 nucleotides read TGTGCTAGCAGCTCGACAGTATACGAAGAGACCCAGTACTTC. Residues: CASSSTVYEETQYF.

Only a few counts were recorded for this clonotype. The rearrangement links TRBV7-6 to TRBJ2-3, with TRBD2 matching 13 bases. CDR1 and CDR2 (germline): SGHVS, FNYEAQ. The CDR3 covers 16 residues. V lost 5 bases and J lost 2; bases outside the gene matches: 4. CDR3 residues: CASSRGLAGVTDTQYF. The CDR3, as DNA: TGTGCCAGCAGCAGAGGACTAGCGGGAGTCACAGATACGCAGTATTTT.